The subject of this entry is one T cell receptor (beta chain). Its antigen remains unknown. The entry originates in a study of Ad26.COV2.S vaccination and SARS-CoV-2 variants. General study findings and limits: The study found similar non-spike TCR breadth in vaccine and placebo recipients.

As to treatment: 19 received Ad26.COV2.S at low or high dose, single or two shots; about five received placebo; per-sample allocation not given. Samples came from day 63 after the first vaccine or placebo injection. The repertoire was sequenced with immunoSEQ multiplex PCR; TCRdb's copy has only in-frame clones and lacks some. The sample records approximately 480,000 clones, approximately 90% being singletons. With 0 bases clipped from V and 10 bases from J, the junction kept 5 bases outside the gene matches. This CDR3 region has 15 residues. Germline CDR1 is SGHAT and CDR2 is FQNNGV. V usage is TRBV11-2 and J usage is TRBJ1-6, with 8 positions matching TRBD1. The sequencing here drew on peripheral blood, taken in a trial of Ad26.COV2.S vaccine versus placebo. The TCR was taken from a person aged 18-65 years who received the Ad26.COV2.S COVID-19 vaccine or a placebo. CDR3 amino acids: CASSLEQGVGSPLHF. The CDR3, as DNA: TGTGCCAGCAGCTTAGAACAGGGGGTCGGCTCACCCCTCCACTTT.